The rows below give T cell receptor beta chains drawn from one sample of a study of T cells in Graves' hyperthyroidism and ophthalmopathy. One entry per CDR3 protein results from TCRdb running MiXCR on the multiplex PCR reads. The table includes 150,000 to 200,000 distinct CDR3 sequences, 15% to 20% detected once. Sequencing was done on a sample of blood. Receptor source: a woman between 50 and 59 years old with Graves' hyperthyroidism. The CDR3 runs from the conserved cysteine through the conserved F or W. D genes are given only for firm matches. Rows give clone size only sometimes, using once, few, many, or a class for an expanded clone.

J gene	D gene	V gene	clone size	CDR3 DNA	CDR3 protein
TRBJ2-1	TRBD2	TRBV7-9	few	TGTGCCAGCAGCTCCTCAGCGGGGGGGCCCCCCAATGAGCAGTTCTTC	CASSSSAGGPPNEQFF
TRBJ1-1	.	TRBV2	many	TGTGCCAGCATCTTATTAGGACACGTGAACACTGAAGCTTTCTTT	CASILLGHVNTEAFF
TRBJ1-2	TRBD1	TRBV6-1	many	TGTGCCAGCAGTTCGGGACAGGGCCCATTCTACACCTTC	CASSSGQGPFYTF
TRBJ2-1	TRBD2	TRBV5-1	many	TGCGCCAGCAGCTCGGACGCGGGACTAGCGGGGGAAGAGCAGTTCTTC	CASSSDAGLAGEEQFF
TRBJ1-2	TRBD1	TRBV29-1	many	TGCAGCGCACGGGACAGGGCACCCTATGGCTACACCTTC	CSARDRAPYGYTF
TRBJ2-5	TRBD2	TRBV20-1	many	TGCAGTGCCACATTGACTAGCCTTCCGCAAGAGACCCAGTACTTC	CSATLTSLPQETQYF
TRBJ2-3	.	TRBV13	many	TGTGCCAGCAGCCAGCCCGGGAGTTCTAGCACAGATACGCAGTATTTT	CASSQPGSSSTDTQYF
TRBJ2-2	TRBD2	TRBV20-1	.	TGCAGTGCTAGAATGGCGGGGGGCGCTGCTTTCGGGGAGCTGTTTTTT	CSARMAGGAAFGELFF
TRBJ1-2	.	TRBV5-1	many	TGCGCCAGCAGCTTGGCCACAGGGCACTATGGCTACACCTTC	CASSLATGHYGYTF
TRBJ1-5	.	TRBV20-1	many	TGCAGTGCTAGAGATTCGAGAAGGCAGCCCCAGCATTTT	CSARDSRRQPQHF
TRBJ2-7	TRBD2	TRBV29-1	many	TGCAGCGTTGCTAGCGGCCAAACCTACGAGCAGTACTTC	CSVASGQTYEQYF
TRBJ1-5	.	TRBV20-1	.	TGCAGTGAGGGGGTTGGCAATCAGCCCCAGCATTTT	CSEGVGNQPQHF
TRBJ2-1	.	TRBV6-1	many	TGTGCCAGCAGTGAAGCAGGAGGCTACAATGAGCAGTTCTTC	CASSEAGGYNEQFF
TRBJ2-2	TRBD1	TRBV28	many	TGTGCCAGCAGCCCGACAGGGATTTTAACCGGGGAGCTGTTTTTT	CASSPTGILTGELFF
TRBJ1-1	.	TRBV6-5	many	TGTGCCAGCAGTCTACTCGAACGGGCTGAAGCTTTCTTT	CASSLLERAEAFF
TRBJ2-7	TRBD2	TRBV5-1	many	TGCGCCAGCAGCTTGGCCGCGGGGGGGACCTACGAGCAGTACTTC	CASSLAAGGTYEQYF
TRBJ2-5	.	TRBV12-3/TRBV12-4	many	TGTGCCAGCAGTTTAGGGACAGATCAAGAGACCCAGTACTTC	CASSLGTDQETQYF
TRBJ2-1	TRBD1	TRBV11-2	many	TGTGCCAGCAGCTCCAGGACAGGGAGGTCCTACAATGAGCAGTTCTTC	CASSSRTGRSYNEQFF
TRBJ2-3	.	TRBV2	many	TGTGCCAGCAGCCTTTGGGACGCCACAGATACGCAGTATTTT	CASSLWDATDTQYF
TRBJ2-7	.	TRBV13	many	TGTGCCAGCAGCTTAGCGGGGCTGTCCTACGAGCAGTACTTC	CASSLAGLSYEQYF
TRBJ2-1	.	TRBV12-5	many	TGTGCTAGTGGTTTGGTACTCGATGAGCAGTTCTTC	CASGLVLDEQFF
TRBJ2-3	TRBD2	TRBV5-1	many	TGCGCCAGCAGGCGGACTAGCGGGGGACCCGGAGATACGCAGTATTTT	CASRRTSGGPGDTQYF
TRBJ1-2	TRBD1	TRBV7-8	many	TGTGCCAGCAGCCAACAGGGGGTCTATGGCTACACCTTC	CASSQQGVYGYTF
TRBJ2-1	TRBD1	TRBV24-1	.	TGTGCCACCAGTGCCTGGGCCGGACAGGGCCCATACAATGAGCAGTTCTTC	CATSAWAGQGPYNEQFF
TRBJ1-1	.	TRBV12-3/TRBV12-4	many	TGTGCCAGCAGTTTTTTGGGAGCTTTCTTT	CASSFLGAFF
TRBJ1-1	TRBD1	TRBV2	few	TGTGCCAGCAATTCAGACAGGGGCGCGAACACTGAAGCTTTCTTT	CASNSDRGANTEAFF
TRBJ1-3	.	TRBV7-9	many	TGTGCCAGCAGCTTAGAAGGGGAAGGCACCATATATTTT	CASSLEGEGTIYF
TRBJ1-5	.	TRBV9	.	TGTGCCAGCGGGGCAGATTTCAATCAGCCCCAGCATTTT	CASGADFNQPQHF
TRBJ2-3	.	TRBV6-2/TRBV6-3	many	TGTGCCAGCAGTTGGCCGGGCAGCACAGATACGCAGTATTTT	CASSWPGSTDTQYF
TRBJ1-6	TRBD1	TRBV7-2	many	TGTGCCAGCAGCAATTTGGGACAGGGTAATTCACCCCTCCACTTT	CASSNLGQGNSPLHF
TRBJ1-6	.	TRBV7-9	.	TGTGCCAGCAGCTTGGTCTATAATTCACCCCTCCACTTT	CASSLVYNSPLHF
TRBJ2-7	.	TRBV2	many	TGTGCCAGCAGTGCTGGGGGGCCTACCTACGAGCAGTACTTC	CASSAGGPTYEQYF
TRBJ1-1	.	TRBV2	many	TGTGCCAGCAGTGAACTACAGACCGTAATGAACACTGAAGCTTTCTTT	CASSELQTVMNTEAFF
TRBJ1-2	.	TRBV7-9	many	TGTGCCAGCAGCTTAGCGCAAAAGGGAAGTCTGGATGGCTACACCTTC	CASSLAQKGSLDGYTF
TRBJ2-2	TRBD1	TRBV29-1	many	TGCAGCGTTGTGGGGGGACAGGGGGCCGGGGAGCTGTTTTTT	CSVVGGQGAGELFF
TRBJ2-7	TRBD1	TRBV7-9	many	TGTGCCAGCAGCTCAGGACAGGCTCCCTACGAGCAGTACTTC	CASSSGQAPYEQYF
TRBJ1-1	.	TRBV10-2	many	TGCGCCAGCAGAATTCCAGGTTGGAACACTGAAGCTTTCTTT	CASRIPGWNTEAFF
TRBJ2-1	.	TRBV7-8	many	TGTGCCAGCAGCTTCCGGGTCGGGGGACAGGAGCAGTTCTTC	CASSFRVGGQEQFF
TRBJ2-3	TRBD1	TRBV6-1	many	TGTGCCGGCCGGGACAGGGAGGCAGATACGCAGTATTTT	CAGRDREADTQYF
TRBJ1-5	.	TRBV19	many	TGTGCCAGTAGTATCGGTCCCCAGCCCCAGCATTTT	CASSIGPQPQHF
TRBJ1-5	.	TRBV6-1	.	TGTGCCAGCAGTACCGCCTTAATGGTGATGGGCAATCAGCCCCAGCATTTT	CASSTALMVMGNQPQHF
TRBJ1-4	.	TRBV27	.	TGTGCCAGCAGTTACAGCGACGTTGGGGAAAAACTGTTTTTT	CASSYSDVGEKLFF
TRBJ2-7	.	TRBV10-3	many	TGTGCCATCAGTGGTGGAGGGGGGCCGGGCTCCTACGAGCAGTACTTC	CAISGGGGPGSYEQYF
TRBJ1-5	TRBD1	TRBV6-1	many	TGTGCCAGCAGGAAGACAGGGGCAAACAATCAGCCCCAGCATTTT	CASRKTGANNQPQHF
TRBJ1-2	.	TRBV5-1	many	TGCGCCAGCAGCTTGGTACAGTCCGGCTATGGCTACACCTTC	CASSLVQSGYGYTF
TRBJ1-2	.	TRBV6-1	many	TGTGCCAGCAGTTTCGGGCTGGGGTCGGGCTATGGCTACACCTTC	CASSFGLGSGYGYTF
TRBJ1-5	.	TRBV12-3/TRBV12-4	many	TGTGCCAGCAGTTCCTCCGCGAGGGGGGGGGCCCAGCATTTT	CASSSSARGGAQHF
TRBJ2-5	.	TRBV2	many	TGTGCCAGCAGTACGGAGACCCAGTACTTC	CASSTETQYF
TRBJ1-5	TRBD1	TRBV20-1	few	TGCAGTGCTAGAATGACAGGGACCTGGGGTCAGCCCCAGCATTTT	CSARMTGTWGQPQHF
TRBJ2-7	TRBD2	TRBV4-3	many	TGCGCCAGCAGCCAAGAGAGGGCGGGGGGGCTTTTCGAGCAGTACTTC	CASSQERAGGLFEQYF
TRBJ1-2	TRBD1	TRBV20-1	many	TGCAGTGCTGGGGACAGGGGAAAGAGTAGCTATGGCTACACCTTC	CSAGDRGKSSYGYTF
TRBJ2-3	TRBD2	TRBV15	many	TGTGCCACCAGCAGTACTAGCGGGGCGGAAGATACGCAGTATTTT	CATSSTSGAEDTQYF